The 30 T cell receptor beta chains below all came from one sample that was sequenced in a study of tumor-infiltrating lymphocytes in primary liver carcinoma. Total RNA and DNA came together from about 19-30 mg of bulk tissue without cell sorting. Researchers generated TCR beta cDNA from 500 to 600 ng of total RNA, relying on a constant-region primer. Generation of the TCR beta libraries relied on three nested multiplex PCR rounds using slightly modified ARM-PCR. Primers for the first two PCR rounds were TRBV1-TRBV30 forward primers and a C-beta reverse primer (roughly 9 cycles per round). TCRdb reprocessed the multiplex PCR reads with MiXCR, giving one entry per CDR3 protein. This repertoire shows more than 30,000 distinct CDR3 sequences, about 75% found once; its top ten account for approximately 35%. Sequences were obtained from tumor-adjacent normal liver tissue. The receptors were gathered from a man between 40 and 49 years old with primary liver carcinoma and hepatitis B virus infection.

Points on this clonotype: Compared with germline, one end of the junction differs, possibly owing to a read error. CDR3 sequence reads: CANSLPSKERYF. CDR3 nucleotide sequence: TGTGCCAACAGCTTGCCCAGTAAGGAGCGGTACTTC. The chain employs TRBV7-9 and TRBJ2-7, with unresolved D. In germline, CDR1 is SEHNR, CDR2 FQNEAQ (reference sequence). There are 12 residues in the CDR3.

This clonotype was detected a few times. The junction does not match germline at one end; this may be a read error. The chain uses TRBV4-3 and TRBJ2-7; tentatively, D is TRBD1 or TRBD2 (6 bases each). The CDR3 runs 14 residues. Germline lookup yields CDR1 LGHNA and CDR2 YSLEER. CDR3 loop: CASSQDAPGGERYF. For the CDR3, the DNA is TGCGCCAGCAGCCAAGATGCCCCCGGGGGCGAGCGGTACTTC.

This chain links TRBV11-3 with TRBJ1-1; maybe TRBD1 (5 bases). From germline, CDR1 is SGHNT and CDR2 YENEEA. The CDR3 covers 15 residues. V lost 4 bases, J lost 3 bases, and 15 bases lay in between. CDR3 nucleotides: TGTGCCAGCAGCTGCGGGGGATCAAGGGACACTGAAGCTTTCTTT. This gives the protein CASSCGGSRDTEAFF.

By sample fraction, this clonotype is medium-sized. V usage is TRBV5-5 and J usage is TRBJ2-3, with TRBD1 matching 9 bases. The CDR3 length is 15 residues. CDR1 SGHKS and CDR2 YYEKEE come from the germline V gene (reference sequence). V shed 4 bases, J shed 4 bases, and the junction held 7 bases outside the gene matches. CDR3 in amino acids: CASSPEDRGADTQYF. The CDR3 bases are TGTGCCAGCAGCCCGGAGGACAGGGGAGCAGATACGCAGTATTTT.

This clonotype was counted a single time. The junction does not match germline at one end; this may be a read error. This chain connects TRBV10-3 to TRBJ2-1; 13 nucleotides match TRBD2. The CDR3 runs to 19 residues. Germline CDR1 ENHRY, CDR2 SYGVKD. DNA for the CDR3: TGTGCCATCAGTGAGTCGGGACTAGCGGGATTCAGCTCCTACAATGAGCAATTCTTC. Protein product: CAISESGLAGFSSYNEQFF.

Points on this clonotype: At one end the junction does not follow the germline gene, possibly because of a read error. The chain uses TRBV14 and TRBJ2-2, with 8 bases matching TRBD1. Per the germline V gene, CDR1 is SGHDN and CDR2 is FVKESK. This CDR3 has 16 amino acids. CDR3 sequence (DNA): TGTGCCAGCAGCCAGGTGACAGGGGACCCCACCGTGGAGCTGTTTTTT. It translates to CASSQVTGDPTVELFF.

As for this clonotype: A read error may account for a junction end that differs from germline. The chain couples TRBV4-3 to TRBJ2-7; TRBD2 is a possible D gene (7 bases). This CDR3 comprises 15 residues. Germline values: CDR1 LGHNA, CDR2 YSLEER. DNA of the CDR3: TGCGCCAACAGCCAAGGTAGGGGGGCGGGAGACGAGCAATACTTC. This gives the protein CANSQGRGAGDEQYF.

This clonotype is medium-sized within its sample. The chain links TRBV29-1 to TRBJ2-1; D ambiguous. V gave up 7 bases and J gave up 10 bases, with 23 bases separating them. Germline CDR1 is SQVTM and CDR2 is ANQGSEA. The CDR3 has 14 amino acids. In DNA form, the CDR3 reads TGCAGCGCCCCGGATGGCGGCCGGGTAGGAGAGCAGTTCTTC. It encodes CSAPDGGRVGEQFF.

Many counts were recorded for this clonotype. A read error may be the cause here, since a much bigger clone is one base away. The chain's CDR3 is CASSQEAPGTGWYEQYF. CDR3 sequence (DNA): TGCGCCAGCAGCCAAGAAGCACCCGGGACAGGGTGGTACGAGCAGTACTTC. V and J are TRBV4-3 and TRBJ2-7, with 9 bases that match TRBD1. Germline V gene data show CDR1 as LGHNA and CDR2 as YSLEER. CDR3 length: 17 amino acids. The trim removed 0 bases at V and 4 bases at J, leaving 10 bases unmatched.

Regarding this clonotype: The missing conserved phenylalanine or tryptophan at the end of this CDR3 makes a read error likely. The chain combines TRBV2 with TRBJ2-7; a weak D match, TRBD1 (6 bases). Germline values: CDR1 SNHLY, CDR2 FYNNEI. Trimming cost V 5 bases and J 5 bases, with 13 bases left between them. CDR3 length: 13 residues. The CDR3, as DNA: TGTGCCAGCAGTCTCTACTGGGACAACGAGCAGTACCTC. This codes for CASSLYWDNEQYL.

As for this clonotype: Being one base from a much bigger clone, this may be a read error. This CDR3 fails to terminate in the conserved phenylalanine or tryptophan, so it likely reflects a read error. CDR3 residues: CSARVTTGGPEAFL. The CDR3 bases are TGCAGTGCTAGAGTGACGACAGGGGGCCCAGAAGCTTTCCTT. V is TRBV20-1 and J is TRBJ1-1; TRBD1 matches at 10 bases. Germline CDR1 DFQATT, CDR2 SNEGSKA (reference sequence). Trimming cost V 1 base and J 8 bases; bases outside gene matches: 7. The length of the CDR3 is 14 residues.

Remarks on this clonotype: One junction end disagrees with the germline gene, perhaps due to a read error. The chain combines TRBV6-2 or TRBV6-3 with TRBJ2-7; tentatively, D is TRBD2 (5 bases). The germline CDR1 and CDR2 sequences are MNHEY and SVGEGT. The CDR3 sequence is 13 residues long. CDR3 nucleotide sequence: TGCACCAGCGGTTACGAGGTACCCTACGAGCAGTACTTC. Its protein product is CTSGYEVPYEQYF.

The genes are TRBV6-2 or TRBV6-3 and TRBJ1-5; D call uncertain. The CDR3 extends over 14 amino acids. The germline gives CDR1 MNHEY, CDR2 SVGEGT. V shed 0 bases and J shed 6 bases, with 9 bases lying between them. In nucleotides, the CDR3 is TGTGCCAGCAGTTACTCCGATGGCAGTCAGCCCCAGCATTTT. Translating gives CASSYSDGSQPQHF.

Notes on this clonotype: The final CDR3 position lacks the conserved phenylalanine or tryptophan, pointing to a likely read error. The V gene is TRBV6-6, the J gene TRBJ1-1, with a possible D match to TRBD1 (5 bases). The germline CDR1 and CDR2 sequences are MNHNY and SVGAGI (reference sequence). The CDR3 consists of 15 residues. Trimming cost V 0 bases and J 0 bases, with 8 bases left between them. The CDR3 sequence is CASSYSSGMNTEAFY. The CDR3 DNA reads TGTGCCAGCAGTTACTCATCAGGGATGAACACTGAAGCTTTCTAT.

A note on this clonotype: A junction boundary mismatches the germline segment, possibly from a read error. The chain carries TRBV5-4 and TRBJ2-3, with 9 nucleotides matching TRBD2. The CDR3 totals 16 residues. Per germline, CDR1 SGHNT and CDR2 YYREEE (reference sequence). CDR3 nucleotides: TGTGCCAGCAGCTTGCTCGCGGGGGGGCCCACAAATACGCGGTATTTT. Protein product: CASSLLAGGPTNTRYF.

Comment on this clonotype: This clone may be a read error of a much larger clone one base away. The CDR3 nucleotides are TGTGCCTCGGGCGGGGACAGGGATAATTCATCCCTCCACTTT. This translates into CASGGDRDNSSLHF. The rearrangement links TRBV19 to TRBJ1-6; TRBD1 matches at 9 bases. The CDR3 covers 14 residues. Germline CDR1 is LNHDA and CDR2 is SQIVND (reference sequence).

On this clonotype itself: Lacking the conserved final phenylalanine or tryptophan, this CDR3 likely reflects a read error. The CDR3 region has the DNA TGTACCATCAGTGAGTCGGGGGAGATTTCTTATGGCTACACCATC. Its translation is CTISESGEISYGYTI. The V gene is TRBV10-3, the J gene TRBJ1-2; tentative D call: TRBD1 (5 bases). The germline V gene has CDR1 ENHRY and CDR2 SYGVKD. The CDR3 runs 15 residues.

The chain joins TRBV20-1 to TRBJ2-5, with D perhaps matching TRBD2 (5 bases). V was cut by 3 bases and J by 3 bases, with 17 bases left in between. There are 15 residues in the CDR3. CDR1 is DFQATT and CDR2 is SNEGSKA in the germline V gene (reference sequence). In DNA, the CDR3 is TGCAGTGCTAGTTTGGACTCCGCTACAAAAGAGACCCAGTACTTC. Translated, it gives CSASLDSATKETQYF.

Note on this clonotype: Germline is not matched at one junction end, which may reflect a read error. The rearrangement uses TRBV5-4 and TRBJ2-2, with 8 bases identical to TRBD2. Per the germline V gene, CDR1 is SGHNT and CDR2 is YYREEE (reference sequence). CDR3 length equals 15 residues. This CDR3 is CAGSLSGGPTGELFF. CDR3 sequence (DNA): TGTGCCGGCAGCCTGTCGGGAGGGCCCACCGGGGAGCTGTTTTTT.

The rearrangement links TRBV29-1 to TRBJ1-1; D gene unclear. The CDR3 consists of 13 residues. The germline V gene encodes CDR1 SQVTM and CDR2 ANQGSEA. Trimming cost V 7 bases and J 7 bases, with 19 bases left between them. The CDR3 DNA is TGCAGCGCGAAAGGGTTGTTGAGCATTGAAGCTTTCTTT. This translates into CSAKGLLSIEAFF.

The genes are TRBV29-1 and TRBJ2-1, with TRBD2 identical over 11 bases. Germline V gives CDR1 SQVTM, CDR2 ANQGSEA. J was trimmed by 6 bases and V by 4 bases; bases with no gene match: 8. The CDR3 covers 15 residues. The DNA of the CDR3 is TGCAGCGTTGTACTAGCGGGAGAGTTCTGCAATGAGCAGTTCTTC. Its translation is CSVVLAGEFCNEQFF.

Worth noting for this clonotype: The junction departs from germline at one end; a sequencing error may be responsible. V gene TRBV5-4 combines with J gene TRBJ1-3, with D unclear. Germline V gene lookup returns CDR1 SGHNT and CDR2 YYREEE (reference sequence). The CDR3 covers 16 residues. CDR3 in amino acids: CASSLLAQNPGNTIYF. CDR3 nucleotides: TGTGCCAGCAGCTTGTTGGCCCAAAATCCTGGTAACACCATATATTTT.

As to this clonotype: One junction end does not reproduce the germline sequence, and a read error may be involved. The V call is TRBV6-5, the J call TRBJ2-3; 8 nucleotides match TRBD2. This CDR3 has 15 amino acids. CDR1 is MNHEY, CDR2 SVGAGI, per germline. The CDR3: CVSKPGLAGTDTQYF. For the CDR3, the DNA is TGTGTCAGCAAGCCAGGATTAGCGGGAACGGATACGCAGTATTTT.

This clonotype occurred once. An end of the junction differs from the germline gene, which may be a read error. This chain's CDR3 is CVSSLVGGGEQFF. In nucleotides, the CDR3 is TGTGTCAGCAGCTTAGTCGGGGGGGGAGAGCAGTTCTTC. The chain recombines TRBV7-8 with TRBJ2-1, with 8 bases matching TRBD2. The CDR3 extends over 13 amino acids. Looked up from germline, CDR1 is SGHVS and CDR2 is FQNEAQ.

This clonotype was seen once. An end of the junction differs from the germline gene, which may be a read error. The chain employs TRBV7-3 and TRBJ2-3; the D call may be TRBD1 or TRBD2 (5 bases each). CDR3 size: 15 residues. The germline CDR1 and CDR2 sequences are SGHTA and FQGTGA. CDR3 loop: CATSLGAFSIDTQYF. As DNA, the CDR3 is TGTGCCACCAGCCTCGGGGCTTTTAGCATAGATACGCAGTATTTT.

Turning to this clonotype: One end of the junction varies from germline; a read error may be responsible. This chain joins TRBV4-3 and TRBJ2-1, with 12 bases aligning to TRBD2. Germline CDR1 is LGHNA and CDR2 is YSLEER. The CDR3 has 17 amino acids. In DNA, the CDR3 is TGCGCCAGCAGTCAAGACCTAGCGGGAGGGCTGTACAATGAGCAGTTCTTC. Translated: CASSQDLAGGLYNEQFF.

In this sample, this clonotype turned up a few times. V and J are TRBV5-1 and TRBJ1-1; weak D call: TRBD1 (5 bases). CDR3 length equals 17 residues. Trimming removed 7 bases at V and 0 bases at J, with 22 bases between. Germline CDR1 reads SGHRS; CDR2 reads YFSETQ. The CDR3 nucleotides are TGCGCCAGCGGTTTGGGGGGATCCAGGGATGTGAACACTGAAGCTTTCTTT. It specifies CASGLGGSRDVNTEAFF.

About this clonotype: Its ends do not fully match the called genes, so a read error is possible. This chain joins TRBV10-3 and TRBJ2-3, with D possibly matching TRBD2 (5 bases). This CDR3 has 14 residues. CDR1 and CDR2 from the germline V gene are ENHRY and SYGVKD. The chain's CDR3 is CAISESGSTDTQCF. The CDR3 DNA is TGTGCCATCAGTGAGAGCGGCAGCACGGATACGCAGTGTTTT.

This chain joins TRBV19 and TRBJ2-1, with 10 bases lining up with TRBD2. There are 15 residues in the CDR3. Germline V CDR1 and CDR2: LNHDA, SQIVND (reference sequence). V shed 4 bases, J shed 2 bases, and the junction held 2 bases outside the gene matches. CDR3 region: CASSRTSGTYNEQFF. In nucleotides, the CDR3 is TGTGCCAGTAGTAGAACTAGCGGGACCTACAATGAGCAGTTCTTC.

Comments on this clonotype: At one boundary the junction diverges from the germline segment, which might be a read error. This chain connects TRBV29-1 to TRBJ2-7, with D hard to call. Looked up from germline, CDR1 is SQVTM and CDR2 is ANQGSEA. This CDR3 region has 11 residues. The CDR3 bases are TGCAGCGTACGGTACACCTATGAGCAGTACTTC. Protein sequence: CSVRYTYEQYF.